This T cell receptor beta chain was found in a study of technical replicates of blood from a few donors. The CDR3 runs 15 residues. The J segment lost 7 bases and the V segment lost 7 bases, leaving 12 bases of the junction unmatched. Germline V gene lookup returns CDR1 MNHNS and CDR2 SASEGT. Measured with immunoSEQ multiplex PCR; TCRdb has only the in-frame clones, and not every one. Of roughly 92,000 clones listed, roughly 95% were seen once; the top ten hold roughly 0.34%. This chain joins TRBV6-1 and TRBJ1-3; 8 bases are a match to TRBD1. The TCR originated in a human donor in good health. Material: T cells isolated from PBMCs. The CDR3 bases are TGTGCCAGCACCCCGGACAGGGAAGTCCGGAACACCATATATTTT. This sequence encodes CASTPDREVRNTIYF.